This T cell receptor (beta chain) stems from a study of T-cell memory formation after mild COVID-19. Overall study findings and caveats: Contracting clones from day 15 to 85 showed balanced CD4/CD8; later expanders favored CD4+.

This clonotype was seen at least ten times. What it recognizes is unknown. TCRdb ran MiXCR on the 5' RACE reads and lists one entry per CDR3 protein. Of approximately 89,000 distinct CDR3 sequences listed, roughly 13% are singletons. The germline gives CDR1 SEHNR, CDR2 FQNEAQ (reference sequence). V lost 6 bases to trimming and J lost 1 base, with 9 bases between them. The CDR3 is 13 amino acids. This chain joins TRBV7-9 and TRBJ2-5; D is unresolved. The sequencing sample was made of PBMCs or a T cell subset sorted from them (not recorded which). The receptor was isolated from a young man who had mild COVID-19 (a few samples of this study predate the infection). Cell type and time point are not known. The CDR3 nucleotides read TGTGCCAGCAGGGCGCCCCTCCAAGAGACCCAGTACTTC. It encodes CASRAPLQETQYF.